The sequence of this T cell receptor beta chain was determined in a study of human T cells and chemical hapten exposure. Described time point: patch test 1, 2 weeks after DPC sensitization. Treatment noted: therapeutic diphenylcyclopropenone sensitization with weekly scalp DPC. The library gave individual cDNA molecules unique molecular identifiers. TCRdb recomputed calls from the RACE reads with MiXCR, one row per CDR3 protein. Of approximately 80,000 distinct CDR3 sequences listed, around 7.8% were seen once; the top ten hold 1.5% to 1.8%. Trimming took off 0 bases at V and 2 bases at J, with 14 bases between the two ends. Per the germline V gene, CDR1 is SQVTM and CDR2 is ANQGSEA. CDR3 length equals 15 residues. This clonotype occurred many times.

The V and J genes are TRBV29-1 and TRBJ2-7; D tentatively fits TRBD1 or TRBD2 (5 bases each). The sequence came from a woman under 40 with alopecia areata. Some clones in this sample may be carry-over from other donors' samples. The sample consisted of whole blood, taken in connection with sensitization to the hapten diphenylcyclopropenone (DPC). DNA of the CDR3: TGCAGCGTTGAAGATAATGGGGGTCCCCCCTACGAGCAGTACTTC. Translation gives CSVEDNGGPPYEQYF.